These 19 T cell receptor beta chains came from one sample sequenced in a study of radiotherapy plus CTLA-4 blockade in lung cancer. The data were produced by immunoSEQ multiplex PCR, yet TCRdb's version contains in-frame clones alone and is incomplete. In the table there are tens of thousands of clones, roughly four fifths of which are singletons. Sequenced here: peripheral blood, sampled from a patient treated with radiotherapy plus ipilimumab. All receptors derive from a human donor with non-small cell lung cancer whose response to radiotherapy plus ipilimumab could not be evaluated.

The chain recombines TRBV6-5 with TRBJ2-7; a possible D gene is TRBD1 (5 bases). CDR1 and CDR2 from the germline V gene are MNHEY and SVGAGI. The CDR3 totals 14 residues. V was cut by 8 bases and J by 7 bases, with 21 bases left in between. The CDR3 region has the DNA TGTGCCAGCGCCCCTGGGGCGGCGCCAGGAGAGCAGTACTTC. Amino acids: CASAPGAAPGEQYF.

This chain links TRBV7-9 with TRBJ2-1; D perhaps matches TRBD2 (6 bases). The CDR3 totals 15 residues. CDR1 and CDR2 (germline): SEHNR, FQNEAQ (reference sequence). V was shortened by 3 bases and J by 0 bases, with 9 bases between the two germline ends. The CDR3 bases are TGTGCCAGCAGCTTGGGACTGAGCTCCTACAATGAGCAGTTCTTC. It specifies CASSLGLSSYNEQFF.

The rearrangement links TRBV5-1 to TRBJ2-5; the D gene is possibly TRBD1 (6 bases). The germline V gene has CDR1 SGHRS and CDR2 YFSETQ. Trimming pared 4 bases from V and 4 bases from J, leaving 11 bases between. The CDR3 has 13 amino acids. CDR3 nucleotides: TGCGCCAGCAGCAGGACAGTATTAGAGACCCAGTACTTC. This gives the protein CASSRTVLETQYF.

This sequence joins TRBV7-2 and TRBJ2-7; 8 bases agree with TRBD2. Germline V gene sequence: CDR1 SGHTA, CDR2 FQGNSA. CDR3 length: 17 residues. J was trimmed by 3 bases and V by 5 bases; bases with no gene match: 15. In DNA form, the CDR3 reads TGTGCCAGCAGCCCCCGGGGATCGACTAGCGTTCACTACGAGCAGTACTTC. Translation gives CASSPRGSTSVHYEQYF.

The rearrangement uses TRBV6-6 and TRBJ2-7; D ambiguous. CDR3 length equals 14 residues. V was trimmed by 10 bases and J by 0 bases, leaving 16 bases between them. From germline, CDR1 is MNHNY and CDR2 SVGAGI (reference sequence). The CDR3 spells CATHPTTSSYEQYF. CDR3 DNA: TGTGCCACCCACCCTACTACCAGCTCCTACGAGCAGTACTTC.

V and J are TRBV4-1 and TRBJ1-6, with 7 bases that match TRBD1. This CDR3 comprises 17 residues. V lost 4 bases to trimming and J lost 1 base; unmatched junction nucleotides: 7. Looked up from germline, CDR1 is MGHRA and CDR2 is YSYEKL. The CDR3 reads CASSPRQGGSYNSPLHF. As DNA, the CDR3 is TGCGCCAGCAGCCCACGACAGGGTGGGTCCTATAATTCACCCCTCCACTTT.

This chain joins TRBV27 and TRBJ1-5; 11 bases line up with TRBD1. CDR3 length equals 15 residues. The V segment lost 9 bases and the J segment 2 bases; nucleotides outside the gene matches: 6. Germline V gives CDR1 MNHEY, CDR2 SMNVEV (reference sequence). This chain's CDR3 is CASRTGGAGNQPQHF. The CDR3 DNA reads TGTGCCAGTCGGACAGGGGGCGCAGGCAATCAGCCCCAGCATTTT.

The chain employs TRBV28 and TRBJ2-3; the D gene is possibly TRBD2 (5 bases). The V and J ends lost 1 base and 1 base respectively, with 9 bases between them. The CDR3 consists of 15 residues. The germline V gene has CDR1 MDHEN and CDR2 SYDVKM. The chain's CDR3 is CASSLSGSRTDTQYF. In DNA, the CDR3 is TGTGCCAGCAGTTTATCGGGGTCTCGCACAGATACGCAGTATTTT.

This rearrangement joins TRBV11-2 to TRBJ1-2; D possibly corresponds to TRBD1 (6 bases). The CDR3 consists of 12 residues. CDR1 is SGHAT and CDR2 is FQNNGV in the germline V gene. V was shortened by 5 bases and J by 7 bases, with 11 bases between the two germline ends. The CDR3 DNA reads as TGTGCCAGCAGCACACAGGGATCTGGCTACACCTTC. Its translation: CASSTQGSGYTF.

The CDR3 DNA reads as TGTGCCAGCAGCTTATGGCTAGCGGCTAGCACAGATACGCAGTATTTT. Its protein is CASSLWLAASTDTQYF. V is TRBV7-9 and J is TRBJ2-3; 7 bases fit TRBD2. Trimming took 2 bases from V and 0 from J; bases not matched to a gene: 5. Germline CDR1 and CDR2: SEHNR and FQNEAQ (reference sequence). The CDR3 extends over 16 amino acids.

The rearrangement uses TRBV27 and TRBJ2-3; 9 bases are a match to TRBD1. Trimming took 3 bases from V and 3 from J; bases not matched to a gene: 1. The length of the CDR3 is 14 residues. In germline, CDR1 is MNHEY, CDR2 SMNVEV (reference sequence). DNA for the CDR3: TGTGCCAGCAGTTTGGGGACAGGGACAGATACGCAGTATTTT. Its translation is CASSLGTGTDTQYF.

The chain joins TRBV15 to TRBJ2-3, with a tentative D call TRBD1 (5 bases). Trimming left V 1 base short and J 5 bases short, with 16 bases between. Germline V gene sequence: CDR1 LNHNV, CDR2 YYDKDF (reference sequence). This CDR3 has 16 amino acids. In nucleotides, the CDR3 is TGTGCCACCAGCAGAGTGGGTCAGGGTCCGGGAGATACGCAGTATTTT. Translating gives CATSRVGQGPGDTQYF.

The rearrangement links TRBV6-1 to TRBJ1-1, with a weak D call TRBD1 (5 bases). The CDR3 has 14 residues. Germline CDR1 MNHNS, CDR2 SASEGT. V was shortened by 6 bases and J by 5 bases, with 16 bases between the two germline ends. The CDR3 is CASSRTRWATEAFF. The CDR3, as DNA: TGTGCCAGCAGCCGGACACGGTGGGCGACTGAAGCTTTCTTT.

J is TRBJ1-2 and V is TRBV10-3, with a weak D call TRBD1 (5 bases). The ends were cut back, 10 bases at V and 3 bases at J, with 15 bases in the middle. Germline V lookup: CDR1 ENHRY, CDR2 SYGVKD. The length of the CDR3 is 13 residues. The CDR3 region has the DNA TGTGCCACCCACGGGGGAAGTGACTATGGCTACACCTTC. It codes for CATHGGSDYGYTF.

This chain links TRBV19 with TRBJ1-2; D ambiguous. Germline V gives CDR1 LNHDA, CDR2 SQIVND (reference sequence). This CDR3 is built from 13 residues. V lost 8 bases, J lost 2 bases, and 12 bases lay in between. For the CDR3, the DNA is TGTGCCAGTCAGAACGATCTGAACTATGGCTACACCTTC. It yields the protein CASQNDLNYGYTF.

This chain uses TRBV4-2 with TRBJ1-4; D is undetermined. CDR1 LGHNA and CDR2 YNFKEQ come from the germline V gene. CDR3 length equals 14 residues. Trimming took 1 base from V and 2 from J, leaving 5 bases between them. CDR3 DNA sequence: TGTGCCAGCAGCCAAGCCAGGACTAATGAAAAACTGTTTTTT. This encodes CASSQARTNEKLFF.

This chain links TRBV7-3 with TRBJ1-2; 10 nucleotides match TRBD1. This CDR3 has 14 amino acids. Germline CDR1 reads SGHTA; CDR2 reads FQGTGA. The V and J ends lost 2 bases and 8 bases, in that order; junction bases with no gene match: 5. CDR3 amino acids: CASSLVGQGSGYTF. In nucleotides, the CDR3 is TGTGCCAGCAGCTTAGTGGGACAGGGGTCGGGCTACACCTTC.

The V and J genes are TRBV7-2 and TRBJ2-4, with a tentative D call TRBD1 (5 bases). The germline V gene encodes CDR1 SGHTA and CDR2 FQGNSA. Trimming stripped 4 bases from V and 0 bases from J, with 10 bases between. The CDR3 consists of 15 residues. CDR3 protein: CASSWGVQAKNIQYF. In nucleotides, the CDR3 is TGTGCCAGCAGCTGGGGCGTTCAAGCCAAAAACATTCAGTACTTC.

In nucleotides, the CDR3 is TGTGCCAGCAGTTACTCAATCGGGGGGGACACTGAAGCTTTCTTT. This encodes CASSYSIGGDTEAFF. The chain links TRBV6-6 to TRBJ1-1; TRBD1 might be the D (5 bases). CDR1 and CDR2 from the germline V gene are MNHNY and SVGAGI (reference sequence). Trimming pared 0 bases from V and 3 bases from J, leaving 11 bases between. This CDR3 has 15 amino acids.